This T cell receptor (beta chain) appears in the sequencing data of a study of blood T cell repertoires in COVID-19. Study as a whole: Whether acute or convalescent, the COVID-19 samples came from the United States, Italy and Spain.

Per the study methods: Reference gene primer amplification gave nucleated cell count estimates. Clones were read by immunoSEQ multiplex PCR, and TCRdb kept only the in-frame ones, dropping some. V and J calls and clone size follow that table, whereas D and trimming were derived from the DNA. The sample has 130,000 to 150,000 clones, over 80% seen once. This clonotype originated in a woman aged 35 to 49 with active or convalescent COVID-19. Sequenced input: peripheral blood.

CDR3 sequence reads: CASSQQRTSPPGDTQYF. The CDR3 DNA is TGCGCCAGCAGCCAACAACGGACTAGCCCGCCTGGAGATACGCAGTATTTT. J is TRBJ2-3 and V is TRBV4-1, with TRBD2 matching over 8 bases. The ends lost 2 bases at V and 5 bases at J; junction bases unmatched: 12. Germline loops: CDR1 MGHRA, CDR2 YSYEKL. This CDR3 is built from 17 residues.